This entry features one T cell receptor (beta chain) sequence. Its cognate antigen is unknown. Losses at the gene ends were 6 bases for V and 6 bases for J; bases not matched to a gene: 6. Germline V lookup: CDR1 MNHEY, CDR2 SVGAGI. This CDR3 is built from 13 residues. The data were produced by immunoSEQ multiplex PCR, yet TCRdb's version contains in-frame clones alone and is incomplete. In the table there are tens of thousands of clones, about 83% of which are singletons. Subsequent to roughly 9 days of culture, CD4+ T cells were isolated. Cultures received IL-2 medium that replaced half the medium on days 3 and 7. The sample is drawn from a study of vaccination effects on CD4 cells after COVID-19. In the study overall: Every participant took two doses of the BNT162b2 or mRNA-1273 vaccine.

The clonotype comes from a human donor who received a COVID-19 vaccine. The specimen comprised CD4+ T cells from PBMCs cultured without peptide, sampled before COVID-19 vaccination. This chain uses TRBV6-5 with TRBJ1-2; 8 bases match TRBD1. In nucleotides, the CDR3 is TGTGCCAGCAGGGACAGGGATGTTCATGGCTACACCTTC. Translated, it gives CASRDRDVHGYTF.